This T cell receptor beta chain emerged from a study of blood T cell repertoires in COVID-19. Study summary: Samples representing acute and convalescent COVID-19 were sourced from the United States, Italy and Spain. The analysed material was cDNA or gDNA that came from T cells, B-cell-depleted T cells, or PBMCs.

In the study's own analysis: The assay estimated nucleated cells by amplifying reference gene primers. Assay: immunoSEQ multiplex PCR; the TCRdb copy retains only in-frame clones and omits some. From that table come the V and J calls and clone size; the DNA was used to work out D and trimming. The sample holds under 200,000 clones, roughly 80% seen once. A Seattle source enrolled patients during active infection and followed them longitudinally. The receptor comes from a woman aged 55-69 years with COVID-19, enrolled during active disease. Sequenced input: peripheral blood.

The CDR3 region has the DNA TGTGCCAGCAGCGTAGGGGCGGGGGCGAGCACAGATACGCAGTATTTT. Translating gives CASSVGAGASTDTQYF. The chain combines TRBV9 with TRBJ2-3; D may be TRBD2 (7 bases). Germline V CDR1 and CDR2: SGDLS, YYNGEE. The CDR3 has 16 residues. V lost 0 bases and J 0 bases, leaving 11 bases between the germline ends.